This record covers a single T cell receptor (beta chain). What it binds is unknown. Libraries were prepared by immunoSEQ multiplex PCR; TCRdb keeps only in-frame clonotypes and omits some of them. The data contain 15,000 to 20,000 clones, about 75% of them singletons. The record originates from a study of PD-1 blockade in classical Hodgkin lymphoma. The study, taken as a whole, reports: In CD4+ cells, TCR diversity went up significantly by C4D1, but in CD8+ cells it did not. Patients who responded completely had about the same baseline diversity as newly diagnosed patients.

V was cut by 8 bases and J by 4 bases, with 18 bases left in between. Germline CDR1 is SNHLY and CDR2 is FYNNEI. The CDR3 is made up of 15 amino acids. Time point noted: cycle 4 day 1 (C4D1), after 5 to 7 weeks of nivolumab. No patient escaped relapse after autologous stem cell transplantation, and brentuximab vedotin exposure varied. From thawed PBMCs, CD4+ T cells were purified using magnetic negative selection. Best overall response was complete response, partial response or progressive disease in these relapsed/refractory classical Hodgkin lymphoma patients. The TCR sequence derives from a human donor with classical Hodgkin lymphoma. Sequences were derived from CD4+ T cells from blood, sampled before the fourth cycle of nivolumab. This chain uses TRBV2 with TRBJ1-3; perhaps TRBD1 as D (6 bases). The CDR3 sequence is CASGTQGLMGNTIYF. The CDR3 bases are TGTGCCAGCGGCACACAGGGTCTGATGGGAAACACCATATATTTT.